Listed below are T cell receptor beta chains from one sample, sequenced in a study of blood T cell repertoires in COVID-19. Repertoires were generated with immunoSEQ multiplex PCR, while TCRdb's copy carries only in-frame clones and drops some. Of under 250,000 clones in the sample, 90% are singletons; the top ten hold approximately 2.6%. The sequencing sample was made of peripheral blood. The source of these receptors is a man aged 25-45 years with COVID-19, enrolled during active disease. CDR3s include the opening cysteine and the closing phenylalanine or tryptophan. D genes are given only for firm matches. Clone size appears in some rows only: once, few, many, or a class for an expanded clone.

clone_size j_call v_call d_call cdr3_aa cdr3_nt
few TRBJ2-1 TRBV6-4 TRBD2 CASSRTSGGPYNEQFF TGTGCCAGCAGCAGGACTAGCGGGGGCCCTTACAATGAGCAGTTCTTC
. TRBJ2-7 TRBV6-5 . CASRNSAPGEQYF TGTGCCAGCAGAAACTCTGCCCCCGGCGAGCAGTACTTC
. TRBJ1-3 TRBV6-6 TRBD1 CASSSPTGYAGNTIYF TGTGCCAGCAGTTCGCCGACAGGGTATGCTGGAAACACCATATATTTT
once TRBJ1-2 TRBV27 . CASSQGDGYTF TGTGCCAGCAGTCAGGGTGATGGCTACACCTTC
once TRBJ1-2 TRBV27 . CASSLSTGPNYGYTF TGTGCCAGCAGTTTATCGACAGGCCCTAACTATGGCTACACCTTC
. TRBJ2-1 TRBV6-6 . CASSLESSTYNEQFF TGTGCCAGCAGCCTAGAGTCTTCAACTTACAATGAGCAGTTCTTC
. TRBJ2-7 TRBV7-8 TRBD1 CASSPGTGKYEQYF TGTGCCAGCAGCCCCGGGACAGGGAAGTACGAGCAGTACTTC
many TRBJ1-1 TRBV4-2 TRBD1 CASSQVQGENTEAFF TGTGCCAGCAGCCAAGTACAGGGGGAGAACACTGAAGCTTTCTTT
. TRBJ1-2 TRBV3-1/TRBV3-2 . CASSQDWVSGGYGYTF TGTGCCAGCAGCCAAGATTGGGTGTCCGGAGGATATGGCTACACCTTC
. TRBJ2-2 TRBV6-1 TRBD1 CASSDRQGLGYTGELFF TGTGCCAGCAGTGATCGACAGGGGCTGGGTTACACCGGGGAGCTGTTTTTT
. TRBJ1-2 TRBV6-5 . CASSFVTGINYGYTF TGTGCCAGCAGTTTCGTGACAGGAATTAACTATGGCTACACCTTC
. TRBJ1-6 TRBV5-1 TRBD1 CASSAGTGGAGYNSPLHF TGCGCCAGCAGCGCCGGGACAGGGGGCGCCGGCTATAATTCACCCCTCCACTTT
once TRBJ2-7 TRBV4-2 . CASSQDDVRQGVYEQYF TGTGCCAGCAGCCAAGATGATGTACGGCAGGGTGTCTACGAGCAGTACTTC
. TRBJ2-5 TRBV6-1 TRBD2 CASSEGTSQETQYF TGTGCCAGCAGTGAGGGGACTAGCCAAGAGACCCAGTACTTC
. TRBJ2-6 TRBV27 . CASSSMGEGASGANVLTF TGTGCCAGCAGTTCGATGGGTGAGGGAGCGTCTGGGGCCAACGTCCTGACTTTC
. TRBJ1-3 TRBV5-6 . CASSLAGSGNTIYF TGTGCCAGCAGCTTGGCCGGTTCTGGAAACACCATATATTTT
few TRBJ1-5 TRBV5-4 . CASSLDRPKAYSNQPQHF TGTGCCAGCAGTTTAGACAGACCGAAAGCATATAGCAATCAGCCCCAGCATTTT
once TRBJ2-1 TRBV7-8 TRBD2 CASSLGRGRNNEQFF TGTGCCAGCAGCTTAGGGCGGGGGAGGAACAATGAGCAGTTCTTC
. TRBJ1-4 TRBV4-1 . CASSQVAAGNSELFF TGCGCCAGCAGCCAAGTAGCGGCAGGGAATTCGGAACTGTTTTTT
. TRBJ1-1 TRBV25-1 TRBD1 CASTSTGMGEKKNTEAFF TGTGCCAGCACTTCGACAGGGATGGGGGAAAAGAAGAACACTGAAGCTTTCTTT
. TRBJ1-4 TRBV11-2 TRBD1 CASSSRGWTGAYYEKLFF TGTGCCAGCAGCTCCCGCGGGTGGACAGGCGCCTACTATGAAAAACTGTTTTTT
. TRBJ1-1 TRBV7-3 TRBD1 CASSLMGQGDTEAFF TGTGCCAGCAGCTTAATGGGACAGGGGGACACTGAAGCTTTCTTT
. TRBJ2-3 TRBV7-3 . CASSLLGLPTDTQYF TGTGCCAGCAGCTTACTGGGACTTCCCACAGATACGCAGTATTTT
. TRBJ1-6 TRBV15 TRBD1 CATSRGTVYNSPLHF TGTGCCACCAGCAGGGGGACAGTCTATAATTCACCCCTCCACTTT
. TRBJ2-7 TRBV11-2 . CASSLDRSYEQYF TGTGCCAGCAGCTTAGATCGGTCCTACGAGCAGTACTTC